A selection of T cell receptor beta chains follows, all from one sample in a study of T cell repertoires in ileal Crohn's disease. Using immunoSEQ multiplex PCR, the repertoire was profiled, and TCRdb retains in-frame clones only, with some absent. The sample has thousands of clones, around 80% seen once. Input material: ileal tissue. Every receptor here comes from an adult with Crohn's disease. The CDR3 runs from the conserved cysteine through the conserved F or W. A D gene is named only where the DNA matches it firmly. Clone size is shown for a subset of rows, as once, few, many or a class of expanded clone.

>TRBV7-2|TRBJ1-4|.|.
TGTGCCAGCAGCTTTTCGCCCAGGGTATATGAAAAACTGTTTTTT
CASSFSPRVYEKLFF
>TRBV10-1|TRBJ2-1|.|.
TGCGCCAGCAGTGAGGGAGCGGGCCCGGAGAGGGAGCAGTTCTTC
CASSEGAGPEREQFF
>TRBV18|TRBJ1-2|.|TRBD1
TGTGCCAGCTCACCGGGTTTCGATCAGGGGGCTGGCTACACCTTC
CASSPGFDQGAGYTF
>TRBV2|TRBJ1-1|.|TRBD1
TGTGCCAGCAGTTATGACAGGGGGCTTACTGAAGCTTTCTTT
CASSYDRGLTEAFF
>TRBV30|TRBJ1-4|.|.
TGTGCCTGGGGCGGGACGCGAAATGAAAAACTGTTTTTT
CAWGGTRNEKLFF
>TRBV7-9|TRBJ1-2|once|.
TGTGCCAGCAGCCCACACCTTGGACAGTCAAACTATGGCTACACCTTC
CASSPHLGQSNYGYTF
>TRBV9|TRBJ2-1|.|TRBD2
TGTGCCAGCAGCCACCGACTAGCGGGGCTTTACAATGAGCAGTTCTTC
CASSHRLAGLYNEQFF
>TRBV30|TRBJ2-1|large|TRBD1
TGTGCCTGGAGTCTAGACAGGGTAGATGAGCAGTTCTTC
CAWSLDRVDEQFF
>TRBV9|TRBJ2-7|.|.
TGTGCCAGCAGCGTAGATGGGCCGGAGCAGTACTTC
CASSVDGPEQYF
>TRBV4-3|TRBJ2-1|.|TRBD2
TGCGCCAGCAGCCTAACCCTACTAGCGGGGGGGGTAAATGAGCAGTTCTTC
CASSLTLLAGGVNEQFF
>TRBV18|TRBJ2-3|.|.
TGTGCCAGCTCACCCGCAGGGGGGTCAGATACGCAGTATTTT
CASSPAGGSDTQYF
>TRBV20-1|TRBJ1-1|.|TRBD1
TGCAGTGCTATGACAGGGACTGAAGCTTTCTTT
CSAMTGTEAFF
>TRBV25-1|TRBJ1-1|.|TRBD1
TGTGCCAGCAGTTGGGGGACAGGCACTGAAGCTTTCTTT
CASSWGTGTEAFF
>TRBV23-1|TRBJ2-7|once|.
TGCGCCAGCAGTCATTTATCCAGGCTCCACTCCTACGAGCAGTACTTC
CASSHLSRLHSYEQYF
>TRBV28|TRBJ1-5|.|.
TGTGCCAGCCAGGGGCAGGGGATGGGCAATCAGCCCCAGCATTTT
CASQGQGMGNQPQHF
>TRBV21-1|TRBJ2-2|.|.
TGTGCCAGTCGGACAGGGGGCTGCACCGGGGAGCTGTTTTTT
CASRTGGCTGELFF
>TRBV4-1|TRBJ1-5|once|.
TGCGCCAGCAGCCCTACCTTTGGCAATCAGCCCCAGCATTTT
CASSPTFGNQPQHF
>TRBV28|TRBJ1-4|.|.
TGTGCCAGCAGCCTCAGGGTTAATGAAAAACTGTTTTTT
CASSLRVNEKLFF
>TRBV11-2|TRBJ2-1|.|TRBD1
TGTGCCAGCAGCCGGACAGGGTGGGCCTACAATGAGCAGTTCTTC
CASSRTGWAYNEQFF
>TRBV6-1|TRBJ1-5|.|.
TGTGCCAGCAAGGGGATTAGTCAGCCCCAGCATTTT
CASKGISQPQHF
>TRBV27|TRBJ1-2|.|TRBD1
TGTGCCAGCAGTTTAGACGCCGGACAGGGGGGATATGGCTACACCTTC
CASSLDAGQGGYGYTF
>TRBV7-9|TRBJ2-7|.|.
TGTGCCAGCAGAGCGGAGGGCGACGAGCAGTACTTC
CASRAEGDEQYF
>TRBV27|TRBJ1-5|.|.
TGTGCCAGCAGTCTCGGGACTTCACTGGGGCCCCAGCATTTT
CASSLGTSLGPQHF
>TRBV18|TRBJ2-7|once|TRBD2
TGTGCCAGCTCACCTCTGGAGACTAGCGGCGAGCAGTACTTC
CASSPLETSGEQYF
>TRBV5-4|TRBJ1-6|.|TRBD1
TGTGCCAGCAGCTCCCCGGGACAGTACAATTCACCCCTCCACTTT
CASSSPGQYNSPLHF